This record covers a single T cell receptor (beta chain). The sample belongs to a study of blood T cell repertoires in COVID-19. On the study more broadly: Both acute and convalescent COVID-19 samples were obtained from the United States, Italy and Spain. PBMCs, B-cell-depleted T cells, or T cells provided the cDNA or gDNA that made up the material.

As processed by the authors: Reference gene primer amplification gave estimated nucleated cell counts. The repertoire was sequenced with immunoSEQ multiplex PCR; TCRdb's copy has only in-frame clones and lacks some. V and J calls and clone size are as listed in that table; D and trimming were resolved from the DNA. This sample carries about 210,000 clones, approximately 90% of them seen once, and the ten largest clones take 1.2%. V dropped 2 bases and J dropped 4 bases, with 12 bases sitting between them. This CDR3 is built from 16 residues. Germline values: CDR1 SGHDN, CDR2 FVKESK. This clonotype originated in a man younger than 40 with acute or convalescent COVID-19. The chain couples TRBV14 to TRBJ1-6; TRBD1 is a possible D gene (5 bases). Sequenced material: peripheral blood. The CDR3 DNA is TGTGCCAGCAGCCAACTCGGGGGGGGATATAATTCACCCCTCCACTTT. As protein: CASSQLGGGYNSPLHF.